This T cell receptor beta chain stems from a study of CDR3 diversity in severe acne (dated 2019 in TCRdb). The library was built by means of PCR. Sequencing used an Illumina HiSeq 2000. TCRdb handled the public reads itself, with Q25 trimming in fastp and clone calling in MiXCR, and kept productive beta chains. Each record represents a unique CDR3 protein, reported with the most common genes and DNA among its rows. Present in this sample are more than 70,000 distinct CDR3 sequences, roughly half of which were seen just once. 10% of the sample comes from the top ten. The CDR3 has 15 amino acids, counting the end cysteine and phenylalanine. Solely the CDR3 DNA is kept, with 45 bases framed from the first base. V ends up 4 bases short and J 3 bases short, with an unmatched junction base count of 9. From the germline V gene, CDR1 is SGHRS and CDR2 is YFSETQ. This clonotype is regarded as medium-sized (0.01 to 0.1%). Its antigen specificity is not known. Base qualities are not recorded, but no much larger clone differs from it by a single base.

The TCR was taken from a male donor in good health, serving as a control. The source material was blood. The chain is encoded by TRBV5-1 joined to TRBJ2-7; TRBD1 aligns with 8 central bases. The CDR3 loop reads CASSQGTGPLYEQYF. The DNA sequence is as follows: TGCGCCAGCAGCCAGGGGACAGGTCCCCTCTACGAGCAGTACTTC.